This entry lists 5 T cell receptor beta chains sequenced from one sample in a study of blood T cell repertoires in COVID-19. Sequenced by immunoSEQ multiplex PCR; TCRdb stores in-frame clones only, minus some. The top ten clones hold under 2.5% of a sample with about 300,000 clones, roughly 85% of them seen once. Sequenced input: PBMCs or T cells enriched from blood (not recorded which). Receptors originate from a man under 40 who had recovered from COVID-19.

The CDR3 sequence: CASSLAVTGYTEAFF. The CDR3 bases are TGTGCCAGCAGCTTAGCCGTAACGGGGTACACTGAAGCTTTCTTT. The genes are TRBV7-2 and TRBJ1-1; no firm D call. The V gene's germline CDR1 is SGHTA and CDR2 FQGNSA. Trimming removed 0 bases from V and 3 bases from J, with 11 bases in between. The CDR3 runs to 15 residues.

This clone has only a few counts. V gene TRBV9 combines with J gene TRBJ1-1, with D possibly TRBD1 on 6 matching bases. The V and J ends lost 3 bases and 5 bases respectively, with 11 bases between them. CDR3 length: 13 residues. Per germline, CDR1 SGDLS and CDR2 YYNGEE. CDR3 amino acids: CASSGSQGTEAFF. CDR3 coding DNA: TGTGCCAGCAGCGGATCACAGGGAACTGAAGCTTTCTTT.

The V and J genes are TRBV7-9 and TRBJ1-4, with D possibly TRBD1 on 5 matching bases. CDR1 and CDR2 from the germline V gene are SEHNR and FQNEAQ (reference sequence). This CDR3 spans 16 amino acids. V lost 5 bases and J lost 3, with 16 bases in between. CDR3 region: CASSTRGTRSNEKLFF. Here the CDR3 DNA reads TGTGCCAGCAGCACAAGGGGCACAAGATCTAATGAAAAACTGTTTTTT. The variable domain in full, completed from reference TRBV7-9 and TRBJ1-4, reads DTGVSQNPRHKITKRGQNVTFRCDPISEHNRLYWYRQTLGQGPEFLTYFQNEAQLEKSRLLSDRFSAERPKGSFSTLEIQRTEQGDSAMYLCASSTRGTRSNEKLFFGSGTQLSVL.

This chain joins TRBV6-5 and TRBJ1-2; D may be TRBD1 (6 bases). The V gene's germline CDR1 is MNHEY and CDR2 SVGAGI. The CDR3 runs 15 residues. The V end was cut by 5 bases, the J end by 2 bases, with 15 bases between. The CDR3 nucleotides read TGTGCCAGCAGTAACGACAGGTTTCCCAACTATGGCTACACCTTC. Protein sequence: CASSNDRFPNYGYTF.

The chain links TRBV10-1 to TRBJ2-7, with 7 bases fitting TRBD1. The CDR3 has 13 amino acids. V lost 8 bases and J lost 3; bases outside the gene matches: 7. Germline CDR1 WNHNN, CDR2 SYGVQD (reference sequence). CDR3 DNA: TGCGCCAGCTTAGACAGGGCAATCTACGAGCAGTACTTC. Amino acids: CASLDRAIYEQYF.